These 23 T cell receptor beta chains came from one sample sequenced in a study of T-cell memory formation after mild COVID-19. TCRdb called the 5' RACE reads again in MiXCR, with one record for every CDR3 protein. The sample has fewer than 200,000 distinct CDR3 sequences; around a fifth are singletons. Sequencing was carried out using PBMCs or a T cell subset sorted from them (not recorded which). The receptor source for this set is an adult woman who had mild COVID-19 (a few samples of this study predate the infection). Cell type and time point are not known.

The chain carries TRBV29-1 and TRBJ1-1; weak D call: TRBD1 (5 bases). The length of the CDR3 is 13 residues. Germline CDR1 reads SQVTM; CDR2 reads ANQGSEA. Trimming took off 6 bases at V and 4 bases at J, with 15 bases between the two ends. The CDR3 sequence is CSVRRASSTEAFF. In DNA form, the CDR3 reads TGCAGCGTACGCAGGGCATCCAGCACTGAAGCTTTCTTT.

The genes are TRBV7-9 and TRBJ2-2, with 8 bases identical to TRBD1. The CDR3 runs to 17 residues. CDR1 is SEHNR and CDR2 is FQNEAQ in the germline V gene (reference sequence). V shed 2 bases, J shed 2 bases, and the junction held 7 bases outside the gene matches. The CDR3 region has the DNA TGTGCCAGCAGCTTACTCTCAGGGGGCTTAAACACCGGGGAGCTGTTTTTT. It specifies CASSLLSGGLNTGELFF.

This clonotype has only a few counts. V is TRBV12-3 or TRBV12-4 and J is TRBJ1-6; D is unclear. This CDR3 spans 15 amino acids. Trimming removed 5 bases at V and 0 bases at J, with 8 bases between. This CDR3 reads CASSRTASYNSPLHF. DNA for the CDR3: TGTGCCAGCAGTCGGACGGCCTCCTATAATTCACCCCTCCACTTT.

Ten or more counts support this clonotype. This chain links TRBV27 with TRBJ2-7; a weak D match, TRBD1 (5 bases). The CDR3 covers 13 residues. V was pared by 6 bases and J by 1 base, with 10 bases between. Germline V lookup: CDR1 MNHEY, CDR2 SMNVEV (reference sequence). The DNA for the CDR3 is TGTGCCAGCAGCTTGACAGTTTCCTACGAGCAGTACTTC. As protein: CASSLTVSYEQYF.

This clonotype showed up many times. The V gene is TRBV5-1, the J gene TRBJ1-1; D perhaps matches TRBD1 (6 bases). From germline, CDR1 is SGHRS and CDR2 YFSETQ. V was trimmed by 0 bases and J by 4 bases, leaving 10 bases between them. The CDR3 is 14 residues long. The CDR3 loop reads CASSLVGGGTEAFF. Here the CDR3 DNA reads TGCGCCAGCAGCTTGGTCGGAGGGGGCACTGAAGCTTTCTTT. The full variable domain, with the rest looked up from reference TRBV5-1 and TRBJ1-1, is KAGVTQTPRYLIKTRGQQVTLSCSPISGHRSVSWYQQTPGQGLQFLFEYFSETQRNKGNFPGRFSGRQFSNSRSEMNVSTLELGDSALYLCASSLVGGGTEAFFGQGTRLTVV.

The chain carries TRBV30 and TRBJ2-7; 7 bases map to TRBD2. Trimming at V came to 0 bases and at J to 6 bases, leaving 11 bases not matched to a gene. Germline-derived CDR1 and CDR2 are GTSNPN and SVGIG (reference sequence). This CDR3 spans 15 amino acids. The CDR3 DNA is TGTGCCTGGAGTGTTTCGTATGGGACTACCGCCGAGCAGTACTTC. Translated: CAWSVSYGTTAEQYF.

This clonotype was seen a few times. The gene calls are TRBV7-3 and TRBJ2-7; TRBD1 aligns across 9 bases. Germline V CDR1 and CDR2: SGHTA, FQGTGA. J lost 5 bases, V lost 0 bases, and 8 bases had no gene match. This CDR3 is 16 amino acids long. The chain's CDR3 is CASSLTVGTGSHEQYF. The CDR3 DNA sequence: TGTGCCAGCAGCTTAACAGTTGGGACAGGGTCCCACGAGCAGTACTTC.

V usage is TRBV7-3 and J usage is TRBJ2-7; TRBD2 aligns across 7 bases. The trim removed 5 bases at V and 3 bases at J, leaving 10 bases unmatched. Germline CDR1 and CDR2: SGHTA and FQGTGA. The CDR3 is made up of 15 amino acids. The CDR3 loop is CASSLGAGLHYEQYF. The DNA of the CDR3 is TGTGCCAGCAGCCTCGGGGCGGGACTACACTACGAGCAGTACTTC.

V usage is TRBV12-3 or TRBV12-4 and J usage is TRBJ2-7; D gene ambiguous. Deletions cut 8 bases from V and 6 bases from J, with 14 bases between. The CDR3 has 12 residues. The CDR3 here is CASCRFGLEQYF. In nucleotides, the CDR3 is TGTGCCAGCTGTCGTTTCGGGCTCGAGCAGTACTTC.

This chain connects TRBV24-1 to TRBJ2-3; D is possibly TRBD1 (6 bases). The CDR3 is made up of 15 amino acids. CDR1 is KGHDR, CDR2 SFDVKD, per germline. Trimming stripped 2 bases from V and 2 bases from J, with 10 bases between. The CDR3 DNA is TGTGCCACCAGTGATTGGGACATTGACACAGATACGCAGTATTTT. It specifies CATSDWDIDTDTQYF.

The chain carries TRBV12-3 or TRBV12-4 and TRBJ1-2; the D gene is possibly TRBD1 (6 bases). The germline V and J ends were trimmed by 5 bases and 4 bases, with 11 bases remaining between them. This CDR3 has 13 residues. The CDR3 region has the DNA TGTGCCAGCAGTCACAGGGACACCTATGGCTACACCTTC. Protein: CASSHRDTYGYTF.

The chain joins TRBV12-3 or TRBV12-4 to TRBJ1-4; TRBD1 might be the D (5 bases). Trimming stripped 3 bases from V and 3 bases from J, with 11 bases between. The CDR3 spans 15 residues. The DNA for the CDR3 is TGTGCCAGCAGTTTGAGAGACAGCGCTAATGAAAAACTGTTTTTT. Translation: CASSLRDSANEKLFF.

The genes are TRBV7-9 and TRBJ1-1; D might be TRBD1 (5 bases). Trimming stripped 6 bases from V and 1 base from J, with 18 bases between. CDR1 and CDR2 from the germline V gene are SEHNR and FQNEAQ (reference sequence). The CDR3 loop spans 16 amino acids. This CDR3 reads CASSRPGSGRNTEAFF. Written as DNA, the CDR3 is TGTGCCAGCAGTCGCCCAGGGAGCGGAAGGAACACTGAAGCTTTCTTT. Full variable domain (outside the CDR3, taken from reference TRBV7-9 and TRBJ1-1): DTGVSQNPRHKITKRGQNVTFRCDPISEHNRLYWYRQTLGQGPEFLTYFQNEAQLEKSRLLSDRFSAERPKGSFSTLEIQRTEQGDSAMYLCASSRPGSGRNTEAFFGQGTRLTVV.

This clonotype came up a few times. J is TRBJ2-1 and V is TRBV12-3 or TRBV12-4; the D call may be TRBD1 or TRBD2 (5 bases each). The CDR3 totals 13 residues. Trimming removed 11 bases from V and 0 bases from J, with 11 bases in between. CDR3 DNA sequence: TGTGCCTCCTGGGGGATCTCCTACAATGAGCAGTTCTTC. This sequence encodes CASWGISYNEQFF.

The chain combines TRBV24-1 with TRBJ2-1; 8 bases match TRBD1. The germline gives CDR1 KGHDR, CDR2 SFDVKD. This CDR3 comprises 14 residues. V lost 3 bases to trimming and J lost 4 bases; unmatched junction nucleotides: 1. The CDR3 loop is CATSDRTGYNEQFF. The CDR3 bases are TGTGCCACCAGTGATCGGACAGGGTACAATGAGCAGTTCTTC.

This clonotype has a single count. The chain carries TRBV3-1 and TRBJ1-1; 9 positions match TRBD1. The CDR3 has 15 residues. The V gene's germline CDR1 is LGHDT and CDR2 YNNKEL (reference sequence). V shed 4 bases, J shed 1 base, and the junction held 4 bases outside the gene matches. The CDR3 sequence is CASSPGQGGNTEAFF. The CDR3 bases are TGTGCCAGCAGCCCGGGACAGGGCGGGAACACTGAAGCTTTCTTT.

This clonotype was recorded a few times. The chain uses TRBV4-1 and TRBJ1-4; TRBD1 agrees at 7 bases. The germline gives CDR1 MGHRA, CDR2 YSYEKL. Trimming cost V 0 bases and J 8 bases; bases outside gene matches: 15. The CDR3 has 18 residues. In DNA form, the CDR3 reads TGCGCCAGCAGCCAAGATTGGGACAGCCCAATTACCCCGGAAAAACTGTTTTTT. Its protein product is CASSQDWDSPITPEKLFF.

Many counts were recorded for this clonotype. The V and J genes are TRBV2 and TRBJ2-1; TRBD2 matches at 7 bases. The CDR3 has 15 residues. Trimming cost V 1 base and J 9 bases; bases outside gene matches: 9. CDR1 is SNHLY and CDR2 is FYNNEI in the germline V gene. The CDR3 spells CASSEGASPGGEQFF. CDR3 nucleotide sequence: TGTGCCAGCAGTGAAGGGGCTAGCCCGGGGGGTGAGCAGTTCTTC.

This clonotype showed up just a few times. This chain uses TRBV5-1 with TRBJ2-3, with D possibly being TRBD2 (6 bases). Germline assignment: CDR1 SGHRS and CDR2 YFSETQ. The CDR3 is 18 residues long. The V and J ends lost 0 bases and 3 bases respectively, with 20 bases between them. The CDR3 loop reads CASSLAGGVGRQTDTQYF. CDR3 nucleotides: TGCGCCAGCAGCTTGGCCGGGGGTGTCGGGAGACAAACAGATACGCAGTATTTT.

In its sample, this clonotype was seen a few times. The V call is TRBV15, the J call TRBJ2-5; D unclear. Germline CDR1 reads LNHNV; CDR2 reads YYDKDF (reference sequence). This CDR3 has 14 amino acids. The V gene lost 1 base and the J gene lost 1 base, with 7 bases spanning the gap. The CDR3 DNA sequence: TGTGCCACCAGCAGAGGTCGTCTCCAAGAGACCCAGTACTTC. Its translation is CATSRGRLQETQYF.

This clonotype appeared a few times. The chain joins TRBV5-5 to TRBJ2-1; D may match TRBD1 or TRBD2 (6 bases each). CDR1 SGHKS and CDR2 YYEKEE come from the germline V gene (reference sequence). V was clipped by 4 bases and J by 5 bases, with 16 bases between them. The CDR3 is 15 amino acids. The DNA of the CDR3 is TGTGCCAGCAGCAAGTGGACAGTAGCGGACAATGAGCAGTTCTTC. Its protein product is CASSKWTVADNEQFF.

The J gene is TRBJ1-5, the V gene TRBV24-1; TRBD1 is a possible D gene (5 bases). V lost 5 bases and J lost 6, with 13 bases in between. Germline V gene sequence: CDR1 KGHDR, CDR2 SFDVKD. This CDR3 is built from 14 residues. The CDR3 sequence is CATSGQGYGQPQHF. The CDR3 nucleotides read TGTGCCACCAGTGGCCAGGGATATGGTCAGCCCCAGCATTTT.

This chain joins TRBV6-2 or TRBV6-3 and TRBJ1-5; tentatively, D is TRBD1 (5 bases). The CDR3 sequence is 15 residues long. Germline V gives CDR1 MNHEY, CDR2 SVGEGT. The V gene lost 7 bases and the J gene lost 0 bases, with 13 bases spanning the gap. DNA of the CDR3: TGTGCCAGCATCCTCGGGGGTGATAGCAATCAGCCCCAGCATTTT. This gives the protein CASILGGDSNQPQHF.